Listed here are 27 T cell receptor beta chains from one sample, sequenced in a study of blood T cell repertoires in COVID-19. Assay used: immunoSEQ multiplex PCR; TCRdb lists only in-frame clones, some missing. The sample records fewer than 400,000 clones, around 85% being singletons. Sequencing used PBMCs or T cells enriched from blood (not recorded which). The receptors originated from a woman under 40 who had been exposed to COVID-19.

The chain couples TRBV11-3 to TRBJ1-1; D is uncertain. The CDR3 has 14 amino acids. V was trimmed by 1 base and J by 8 bases, leaving 14 bases between them. Per the germline V gene, CDR1 is SGHNT and CDR2 is YENEEA. In DNA form, the CDR3 reads TGTGCCAGCAGCTTAGGAGGGAGACCGACCGAAGCTTTCTTT. Encoded protein: CASSLGGRPTEAFF.

V is TRBV10-3 and J is TRBJ2-3; 7 nucleotides line up with TRBD1. With V trimmed by 6 bases and J by 5 bases, 2 bases remained unmatched. The CDR3 sequence is 12 residues long. Germline V gene sequence: CDR1 ENHRY, CDR2 SYGVKD. Here the CDR3 DNA reads TGTGCCATCAGGGGACAGCAAGATACGCAGTATTTT. Residues: CAIRGQQDTQYF.

The chain employs TRBV19 and TRBJ1-3, with 9 bases aligning to TRBD1. Germline V gives CDR1 LNHDA, CDR2 SQIVND (reference sequence). The CDR3 has 14 amino acids. The junction had 9 bases not matched to a gene; V was cut back by 8 bases and J by 7 bases. This CDR3 reads CASRPGTGRNTIYF. The DNA for the CDR3 is TGTGCCAGTCGCCCCGGGACAGGGAGGAACACCATATATTTT.

The gene calls are TRBV6-5 and TRBJ1-1, with D tentatively TRBD1 (5 bases). Trimming took 0 bases from V and 10 from J, leaving 12 bases between them. CDR3 length equals 13 residues. Per the germline V gene, CDR1 is MNHEY and CDR2 is SVGAGI. The CDR3 reads CASSYSSGARAFF. CDR3 nucleotide sequence: TGTGCCAGCAGTTACTCGTCTGGGGCTCGAGCTTTCTTT.

This clone was seen once. CDR3 sequence (DNA): TGTGCCAGCAGTTCGGGACAGGCGGGTGAAAAACTGTTTTTT. Translating gives CASSSGQAGEKLFF. V gene TRBV28 combines with J gene TRBJ1-4, with 8 bases aligning to TRBD1. This CDR3 comprises 14 residues. Losses at the gene ends were 4 bases for V and 7 bases for J; bases not matched to a gene: 5. Germline-derived CDR1 and CDR2 are MDHEN and SYDVKM.

The chain joins TRBV15 to TRBJ1-3; 7 bases are a match to TRBD1. The CDR3 totals 15 residues. V shed 2 bases, J shed 2 bases, and the junction held 3 bases outside the gene matches. Germline-derived CDR1 and CDR2 are LNHNV and YYDKDF (reference sequence). The CDR3 here is CATSRRQGTGNTIYF. For the CDR3, the DNA is TGTGCCACCAGCAGAAGACAGGGTACTGGAAACACCATATATTTT.

The chain recombines TRBV6-5 with TRBJ1-2; 7 bases align to TRBD1. The CDR3 is 15 amino acids. Germline lookup yields CDR1 MNHEY and CDR2 SVGAGI. The junction had 7 bases not matched to a gene; V was cut back by 2 bases and J by 4 bases. The CDR3 nucleotides are TGTGCCAGCAGTTACCGACCCGGGACAGTCTATGGCTACACCTTC. This sequence encodes CASSYRPGTVYGYTF.

This chain connects TRBV5-4 to TRBJ1-1, with D maybe TRBD1 (6 bases). This CDR3 is built from 17 residues. CDR1 SGHNT and CDR2 YYREEE come from the germline V gene (reference sequence). Trimming removed 3 bases from V and 0 bases from J, with 18 bases in between. The CDR3 sequence is CASSYGRGTNMNTEAFF. For the CDR3, the DNA is TGTGCCAGCAGCTACGGTAGAGGGACAAACATGAACACTGAAGCTTTCTTT.

This chain connects TRBV5-1 to TRBJ2-3; 7 bases map to TRBD1. The CDR3 is 16 residues long. V was pared by 5 bases and J by 0 bases, with 9 bases of the junction left unmatched. Germline V lookup: CDR1 SGHRS, CDR2 YFSETQ. CDR3 protein: CASSYRDSYSTDTQYF. The CDR3 nucleotides are TGCGCCAGCAGTTACCGGGACAGTTATAGCACAGATACGCAGTATTTT.

J is TRBJ2-1 and V is TRBV14; 13 bases agree with TRBD2. After removal of 0 bases from V and 7 bases from J, the junction contained 6 bases not matched to a gene. The germline gives CDR1 SGHDN, CDR2 FVKESK. This CDR3 spans 17 amino acids. This CDR3 is CASSQDLLAGGNNEQFF. The DNA of the CDR3 is TGTGCCAGCAGCCAAGACCTACTAGCGGGGGGGAATAATGAGCAGTTCTTC.

The chain links TRBV5-1 to TRBJ2-3; D perhaps matches TRBD2 (6 bases). Germline assignment: CDR1 SGHRS and CDR2 YFSETQ. Trimming left V 1 base short and J 5 bases short, with 11 bases between. The CDR3 has 14 amino acids. The CDR3 nucleotides are TGCGCCAGCAGCTTGCCTAGCGCTGGAGATACGCAGTATTTT. This translates into CASSLPSAGDTQYF.

V usage is TRBV3-1 (or the pseudogene TRBV3-2) and J usage is TRBJ2-2; 9 nucleotides match TRBD2. CDR1 and CDR2 from the germline V gene are LGHDT and YNNKEL (reference sequence). The CDR3 spans 16 residues. The V gene end was trimmed by 7 bases and the J gene end by 7 bases; junction bases not matched to a gene: 13. This CDR3 is CASKNAGGRAVGELFF. The CDR3 bases are TGTGCCAGCAAAAATGCGGGCGGGAGGGCCGTCGGGGAGCTGTTTTTT.

This chain uses TRBV2 with TRBJ2-4; weak D call: TRBD2 (5 bases). The CDR3 is 13 amino acids. V gave up 6 bases and J gave up 3 bases, with 9 bases separating them. CDR1 SNHLY and CDR2 FYNNEI come from the germline V gene. For the CDR3, the DNA is TGTGCCAGCAGGCCCCGGGGCAAAAACATTCAGTACTTC. Its translation is CASRPRGKNIQYF.

On this clone: This sample also contains other DNA sequences that code for the same CDR3. The rearrangement uses TRBV30 and TRBJ1-5; D is unresolved. The CDR3 sequence is 12 residues long. Trimming removed 0 bases at V and 6 bases at J, with 6 bases between. Germline V gives CDR1 GTSNPN, CDR2 SVGIG (reference sequence). CDR3 sequence reads: CAWSVLAQPQHF. CDR3 sequence (DNA): TGTGCCTGGAGTGTGCTAGCTCAGCCCCAGCATTTT.

The chain combines TRBV2 with TRBJ2-7; TRBD1 is a possible D gene (6 bases). Germline V lookup: CDR1 SNHLY, CDR2 FYNNEI. CDR3 length: 14 residues. The V and J ends lost 5 bases and 0 bases respectively, with 11 bases between them. The CDR3 is CASSRTASSYEQYF. CDR3 nucleotides: TGTGCCAGCAGTAGGACAGCTAGCTCCTACGAGCAGTACTTC.

CDR3 sequence (DNA): TGTGCCAGCTCGAGAAGCACAGATACGCAGTATTTT. Translation gives CASSRSTDTQYF. The chain joins TRBV7-9 to TRBJ2-3, with D uncertain. Trimming took 8 bases from V and 0 from J, leaving 6 bases between them. Germline V gene lookup returns CDR1 SEHNR and CDR2 FQNEAQ (reference sequence). The CDR3 is made up of 12 amino acids.

V gene TRBV5-4 combines with J gene TRBJ1-1; a weak D match, TRBD1 (6 bases). There are 16 residues in the CDR3. CDR1 and CDR2 (germline): SGHNT, YYREEE (reference sequence). Trimming took off 4 bases at V and 0 bases at J, with 16 bases between the two ends. The CDR3 here is CASSPRGGGMNTEAFF. In DNA form, the CDR3 reads TGTGCCAGCAGCCCTAGGGGGGGCGGAATGAACACTGAAGCTTTCTTT.

The CDR3 coding sequence is TGTGCCAGCAGCTCCCCCGGTCGGCCCCAGCATTTT. Translating gives CASSSPGRPQHF. This rearrangement joins TRBV5-6 to TRBJ1-5; D not certain. Germline V gene lookup returns CDR1 SGHDT and CDR2 YYEEEE. The ends were cut back, 3 bases at V and 9 bases at J, with 10 bases in the middle. The CDR3 has 12 residues.

The rearrangement uses TRBV4-1 and TRBJ2-1; 7 bases are shared with TRBD1. The V gene's germline CDR1 is MGHRA and CDR2 YSYEKL. Trimming at V came to 4 bases and at J to 1 base, leaving 4 bases not matched to a gene. The CDR3 is 15 residues long. CDR3 residues: CASSLRQGSYNEQFF. CDR3 in DNA: TGCGCCAGCAGCCTTAGACAGGGATCCTACAATGAGCAGTTCTTC.

The gene calls are TRBV24-1 and TRBJ1-5; D is undetermined. Germline values: CDR1 KGHDR, CDR2 SFDVKD. V dropped 6 bases and J dropped 2 bases, with 4 bases sitting between them. The CDR3 runs 12 residues. This chain's CDR3 is CATSPGNQPQHF. CDR3 bases: TGTGCCACCAGTCCAGGCAATCAGCCCCAGCATTTT.

The chain uses TRBV10-1 and TRBJ2-3, with D possibly being TRBD2 (6 bases). This CDR3 is built from 13 residues. The V gene lost 0 bases and the J gene lost 5 bases, with 6 bases spanning the gap. Germline V gene lookup returns CDR1 WNHNN and CDR2 SYGVQD (reference sequence). The CDR3 DNA is TGCGCCAGCAGTGAGTCGACTAGAGATACGCAGTATTTT. The encoded protein is CASSESTRDTQYF.

The gene calls are TRBV12-3 or TRBV12-4 and TRBJ2-7; no reliable D call. The CDR3 is made up of 10 amino acids. V lost 5 bases, J lost 4 bases, and 3 bases lay in between. The CDR3 DNA reads TGTGCCAGCAGTCTGTACGAGCAGTACTTC. Translated, it gives CASSLYEQYF.

The J gene is TRBJ2-6, the V gene TRBV13; D uncertain. Germline CDR1 and CDR2: PRHDT and FYEKMQ (reference sequence). CDR3 size: 16 residues. The V end lost 1 base, the J end lost 0 bases, and 7 bases lay between the germline ends. The CDR3 protein is CASSLVPFSGANVLTF. The CDR3, as DNA: TGTGCCAGCAGCTTAGTTCCGTTCTCTGGGGCCAACGTCCTGACTTTC.

V and J are TRBV29-1 and TRBJ1-4, with 9 bases that match TRBD1. The CDR3 loop spans 15 amino acids. The germline CDR1 and CDR2 sequences are SQVTM and ANQGSEA. V lost 3 bases, J lost 3 bases, and 5 bases stayed unmatched. The CDR3 DNA follows: TGCAGCGTTGACGTACAGGGGGCGGCTAATGAAAAACTGTTTTTT. Translated, it gives CSVDVQGAANEKLFF.

The chain employs TRBV5-4 and TRBJ2-1; a possible D gene is TRBD2 (6 bases). Trimming stripped 6 bases from V and 2 bases from J, with 12 bases between. Germline CDR1 reads SGHNT; CDR2 reads YYREEE (reference sequence). CDR3 length: 14 amino acids. The DNA of the CDR3 is TGTGCCAGCACCGCGGGACTTCCCTACAATGAGCAGTTCTTC. Translated, it gives CASTAGLPYNEQFF.

This chain connects TRBV5-4 to TRBJ1-2, with D possibly being TRBD1 (5 bases). V lost 4 bases to trimming and J lost 2 bases, with 18 bases between them. Germline-derived CDR1 and CDR2 are SGHNT and YYREEE (reference sequence). The CDR3 totals 16 residues. CDR3 nucleotide sequence: TGTGCCAGCAGCCCCGGAGGAGCCCGGGGGAACTATGGCTACACCTTC. Translated: CASSPGGARGNYGYTF.

The chain employs TRBV11-3 and TRBJ2-7, with D perhaps matching TRBD1 (6 bases). Germline V lookup: CDR1 SGHNT, CDR2 YENEEA. CDR3 size: 12 residues. Trimming took off 8 bases at V and 6 bases at J, with 14 bases between the two ends. In DNA, the CDR3 is TGTGCCAGCGGCGCGACAGGTCCCGAGCAGTACTTC. Translation gives CASGATGPEQYF.